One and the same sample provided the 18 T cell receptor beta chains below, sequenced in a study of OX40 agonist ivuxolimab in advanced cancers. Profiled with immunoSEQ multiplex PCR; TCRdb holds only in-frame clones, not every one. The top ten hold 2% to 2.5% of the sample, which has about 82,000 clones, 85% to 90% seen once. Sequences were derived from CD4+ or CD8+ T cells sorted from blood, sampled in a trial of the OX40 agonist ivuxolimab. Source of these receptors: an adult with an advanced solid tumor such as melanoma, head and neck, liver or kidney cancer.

CDR3 protein: CASSISGTNIQYF. CDR3 sequence (DNA): TGTGCCAGTAGTATTTCGGGGACGAACATTCAGTACTTC. The V gene is TRBV19, the J gene TRBJ2-4; D is possibly TRBD1 or TRBD2 (5 bases each). Trimming removed 3 bases at V and 7 bases at J, with 10 bases between. The CDR3 covers 13 residues. Germline-derived CDR1 and CDR2 are LNHDA and SQIVND (reference sequence).

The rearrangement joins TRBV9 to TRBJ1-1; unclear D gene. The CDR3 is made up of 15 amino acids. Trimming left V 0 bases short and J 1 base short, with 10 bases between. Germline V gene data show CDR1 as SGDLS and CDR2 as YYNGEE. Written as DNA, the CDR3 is TGTGCCAGCAGCGTAGGCGACGGCAGGAACACTGAAGCTTTCTTT. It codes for CASSVGDGRNTEAFF.

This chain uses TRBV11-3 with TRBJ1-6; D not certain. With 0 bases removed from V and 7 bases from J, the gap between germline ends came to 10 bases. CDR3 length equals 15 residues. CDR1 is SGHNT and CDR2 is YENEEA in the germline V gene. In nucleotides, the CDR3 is TGTGCCAGCAGCTTAGATGGGCAGGAAAATTCACCCCTCCACTTT. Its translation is CASSLDGQENSPLHF.

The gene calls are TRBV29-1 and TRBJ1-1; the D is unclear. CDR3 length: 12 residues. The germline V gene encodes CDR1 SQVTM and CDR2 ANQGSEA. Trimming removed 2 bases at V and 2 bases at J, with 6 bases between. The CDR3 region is CSVERANTEAFF. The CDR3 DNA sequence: TGCAGCGTTGAACGCGCTAACACTGAAGCTTTCTTT.

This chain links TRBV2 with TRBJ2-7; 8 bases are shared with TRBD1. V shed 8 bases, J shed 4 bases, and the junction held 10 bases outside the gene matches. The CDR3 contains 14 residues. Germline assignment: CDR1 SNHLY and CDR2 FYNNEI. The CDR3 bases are TGTGCCAGCGGGCCCGGACAGGGATTGTACGAGCAGTACTTC. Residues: CASGPGQGLYEQYF.

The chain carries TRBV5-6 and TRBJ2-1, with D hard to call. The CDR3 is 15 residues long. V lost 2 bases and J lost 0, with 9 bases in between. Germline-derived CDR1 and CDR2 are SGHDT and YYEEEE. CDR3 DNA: TGTGCCAGCAGCTTTTCCGGCAACTCCTACAATGAGCAGTTCTTC. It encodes CASSFSGNSYNEQFF.

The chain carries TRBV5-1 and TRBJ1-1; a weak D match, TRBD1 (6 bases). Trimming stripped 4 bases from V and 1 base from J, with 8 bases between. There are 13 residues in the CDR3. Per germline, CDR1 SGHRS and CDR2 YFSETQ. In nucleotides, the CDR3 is TGCGCCAGCAGCCAGACAGGGAACACTGAAGCTTTCTTT. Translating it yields CASSQTGNTEAFF.

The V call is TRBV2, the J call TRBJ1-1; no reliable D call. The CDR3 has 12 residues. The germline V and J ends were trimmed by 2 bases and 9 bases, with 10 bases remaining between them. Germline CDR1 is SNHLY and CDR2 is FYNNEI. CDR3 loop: CASSETGSQAFF. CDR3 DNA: TGTGCCAGCAGTGAAACGGGATCTCAAGCTTTCTTT.

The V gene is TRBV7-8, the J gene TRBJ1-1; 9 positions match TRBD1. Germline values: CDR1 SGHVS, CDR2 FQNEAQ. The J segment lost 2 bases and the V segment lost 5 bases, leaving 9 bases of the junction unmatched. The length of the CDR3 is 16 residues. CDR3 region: CASSVTGGGGNTEAFF. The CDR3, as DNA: TGTGCCAGCAGCGTAACAGGGGGCGGGGGCAACACTGAAGCTTTCTTT.

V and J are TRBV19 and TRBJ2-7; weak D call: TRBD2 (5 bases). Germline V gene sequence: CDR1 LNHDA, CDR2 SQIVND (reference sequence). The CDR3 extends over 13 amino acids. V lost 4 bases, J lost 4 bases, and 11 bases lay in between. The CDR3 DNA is TGTGCCAGTAGTAAGTACGGGGTGTACGAGCAGTACTTC. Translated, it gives CASSKYGVYEQYF.

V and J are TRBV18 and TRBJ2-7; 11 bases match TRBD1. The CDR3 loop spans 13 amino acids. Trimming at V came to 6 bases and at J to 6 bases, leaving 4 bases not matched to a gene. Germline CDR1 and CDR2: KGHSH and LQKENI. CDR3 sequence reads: CASSPDRGREQYF. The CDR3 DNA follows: TGTGCCAGCTCTCCGGACAGGGGGCGCGAGCAGTACTTC. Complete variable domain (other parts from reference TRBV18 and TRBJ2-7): NAGVMQNPRHLVRRRGQEARLRCSPMKGHSHVYWYRQLPEEGLKFMVYLQKENIIDESGMPKERFSAEFPKEGPSILRIQQVVRGDSAAYFCASSPDRGREQYFGPGTRLTVT.

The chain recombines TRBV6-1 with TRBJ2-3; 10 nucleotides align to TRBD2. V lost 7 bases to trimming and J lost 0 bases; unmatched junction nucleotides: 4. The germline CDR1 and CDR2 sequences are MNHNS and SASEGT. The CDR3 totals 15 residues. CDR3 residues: CASKTLAGSTDTQYF. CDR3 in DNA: TGTGCCAGCAAGACACTAGCGGGGAGCACAGATACGCAGTATTTT.

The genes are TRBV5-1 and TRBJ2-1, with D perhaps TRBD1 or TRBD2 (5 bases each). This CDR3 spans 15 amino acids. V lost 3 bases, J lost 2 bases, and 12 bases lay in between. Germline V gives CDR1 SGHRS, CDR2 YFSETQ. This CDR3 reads CASSSGGIPYNEQFF. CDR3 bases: TGCGCCAGCAGCTCTGGGGGAATTCCCTACAATGAGCAGTTCTTC.

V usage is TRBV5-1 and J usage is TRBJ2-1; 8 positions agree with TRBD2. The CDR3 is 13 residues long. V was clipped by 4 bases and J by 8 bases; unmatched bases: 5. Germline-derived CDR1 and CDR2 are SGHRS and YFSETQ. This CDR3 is CASSVRAGDEQFF. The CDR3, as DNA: TGCGCCAGCAGCGTCCGAGCGGGGGATGAGCAGTTCTTC.

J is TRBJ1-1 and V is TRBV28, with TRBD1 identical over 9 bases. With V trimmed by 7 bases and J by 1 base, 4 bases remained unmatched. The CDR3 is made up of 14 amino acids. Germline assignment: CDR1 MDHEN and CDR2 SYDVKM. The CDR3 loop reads CASTLQGANTEAFF. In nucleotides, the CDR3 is TGTGCCAGCACCCTACAGGGGGCGAACACTGAAGCTTTCTTT.

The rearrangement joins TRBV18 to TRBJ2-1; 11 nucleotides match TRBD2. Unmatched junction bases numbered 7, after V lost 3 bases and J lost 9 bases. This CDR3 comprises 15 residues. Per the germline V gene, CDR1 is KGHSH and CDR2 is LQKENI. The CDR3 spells CASSPGLAGSREQFF. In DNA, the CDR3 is TGTGCCAGCTCACCTGGACTAGCGGGCTCGCGTGAGCAGTTCTTC.

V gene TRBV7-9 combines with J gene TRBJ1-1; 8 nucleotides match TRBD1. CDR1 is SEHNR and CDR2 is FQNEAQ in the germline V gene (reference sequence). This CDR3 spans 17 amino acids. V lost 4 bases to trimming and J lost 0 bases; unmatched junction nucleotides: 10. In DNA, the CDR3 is TGTGCCAGCAGCTGGAGAGGACAGGGCTCTTTGAACACTGAAGCTTTCTTT. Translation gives CASSWRGQGSLNTEAFF.

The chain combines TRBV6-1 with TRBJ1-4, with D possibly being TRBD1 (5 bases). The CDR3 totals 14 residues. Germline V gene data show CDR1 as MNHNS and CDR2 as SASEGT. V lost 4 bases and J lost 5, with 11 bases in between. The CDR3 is CASSVTRGNEKLFF. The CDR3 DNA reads TGTGCCAGCAGTGTCACCCGGGGGAATGAAAAACTGTTTTTT.